These 25 T cell receptor beta chains share one sample of origin, sequenced in a study of T cells in localized non-small cell lung cancer. This table comes from immunoSEQ multiplex PCR, and its TCRdb copy is limited to in-frame clones, with some not included. The sample lists about 61,000 clones; 85% to 90% were seen once. The sequenced sample was peripheral blood, obtained before any cancer treatment. The receptors stem from a man aged 40 to 69 with stage I squamous cell lung carcinoma.

This chain links TRBV6-1 with TRBJ2-7; no clear D gene. The CDR3 runs to 11 residues. The germline V and J ends were trimmed by 3 bases and 6 bases, with 6 bases remaining between them. CDR1 and CDR2 (germline): MNHNS, SASEGT. The DNA for the CDR3 is TGTGCCAGCAGTGAGGGCTTCGAGCAGTACTTC. Residues: CASSEGFEQYF.

A single count supports this clone. The chain couples TRBV6-6 to TRBJ2-7; no clear D gene. The V end was cut by 4 bases, the J end by 2 bases, with 9 bases between. This CDR3 contains 13 residues. From germline, CDR1 is MNHNY and CDR2 SVGAGI (reference sequence). In DNA form, the CDR3 reads TGTGCCAGCAGTTCAAGGGTTCCCTACGAGCAGTACTTC. As protein: CASSSRVPYEQYF.

V usage is TRBV7-3 and J usage is TRBJ2-2; a possible D gene is TRBD2 (5 bases). Germline V gives CDR1 SGHTA, CDR2 FQGTGA. The V end lost 4 bases, the J end lost 6 bases, and 15 bases lay between the germline ends. This CDR3 has 15 residues. Here the CDR3 DNA reads TGTGCCAGCAGCTCAGAGGGTCGTAGCCCCGGGGAGCTGTTTTTT. This sequence encodes CASSSEGRSPGELFF.

This clone was seen a single time. The chain couples TRBV12-5 to TRBJ2-7, with D unclear. This CDR3 has 17 residues. The germline V and J ends were trimmed by 5 bases and 0 bases, with 20 bases remaining between them. The germline gives CDR1 LGHNT, CDR2 FRNRAP. This CDR3 reads CASGPNWSGISSYEQYF. CDR3 sequence (DNA): TGTGCTAGTGGTCCTAACTGGTCGGGCATTAGCTCCTACGAGCAGTACTTC. The complete variable domain, with remaining parts taken from reference TRBV12-5 and TRBJ2-7, reads DARVTQTPRHKVTEMGQEVTMRCQPILGHNTVFWYRQTMMQGLELLAYFRNRAPLDDSGMPKDRFSAEMPDATLATLKIQPSEPRDSAVYFCASGPNWSGISSYEQYFGPGTRLTVT.

The gene calls are TRBV2 and TRBJ2-7; a possible D gene is TRBD1 (5 bases). Per the germline V gene, CDR1 is SNHLY and CDR2 is FYNNEI. Between the trimmed V and J ends, which lost 9 bases and 6 bases, there was a span of 18 bases. This CDR3 contains 13 residues. The CDR3 region has the DNA TGTGCCAGAGAGACAGCAGTTAGGGGCGAGCAGTACTTC. It codes for CARETAVRGEQYF. Supplemented by reference TRBV2 and TRBJ2-7, the full variable domain reads EPEVTQTPSHQVTQMGQEVILRCVPISNHLYFYWYRQILGQKVEFLVSFYNNEISEKSEIFDDQFSVERPDGSNFTLKIRSTKLEDSAMYFCARETAVRGEQYFGPGTRLTVT.

The rearrangement uses TRBV11-3 and TRBJ2-7, with D perhaps matching TRBD1 (6 bases). Trimming took 5 bases from V and 6 from J, leaving 17 bases between them. Germline V gene sequence: CDR1 SGHNT, CDR2 YENEEA. The CDR3 is 14 amino acids. CDR3 bases: TGTGCCAGCAGCCCCGGGGCAGGGGTCGGCGAGCAGTACTTC. It encodes CASSPGAGVGEQYF.

The genes are TRBV5-5 and TRBJ1-1; the D gene is possibly TRBD1 (6 bases). CDR3 length equals 15 residues. CDR1 is SGHKS, CDR2 YYEKEE, per germline (reference sequence). With 2 bases removed from V and 3 bases from J, the gap between germline ends came to 14 bases. CDR3 nucleotides: TGTGCCAGCAGCTTACAGCTCAGGGGTGACACTGAAGCTTTCTTT. It is translated as CASSLQLRGDTEAFF.

J is TRBJ1-2 and V is TRBV27; D not resolved. Trimming pared 8 bases from V and 8 bases from J, leaving 15 bases between. Germline CDR1 and CDR2: MNHEY and SMNVEV (reference sequence). The CDR3 extends over 12 amino acids. The CDR3, as DNA: TGTGCCAGCTCCCCCGGGTCGGACGGCTACACCTTC. Translated, it gives CASSPGSDGYTF.

In this sample, this clone turned up a few times. V usage is TRBV6-1 and J usage is TRBJ1-1, with a tentative D call TRBD1 (5 bases). This CDR3 is 14 amino acids long. V shed 2 bases and J shed 1 base, with 8 bases lying between them. Germline V lookup: CDR1 MNHNS, CDR2 SASEGT. The CDR3: CASSEQGRNTEAFF. In DNA form, the CDR3 reads TGTGCCAGCAGTGAACAGGGCAGGAACACTGAAGCTTTCTTT.

This clone has more than one count but fewer than ten. This CDR3 reads CASSLEIPAATNEKLFF. The CDR3 DNA follows: TGTGCCAGCAGCTTAGAGATTCCGGCGGCAACTAATGAAAAACTGTTTTTT. V and J are TRBV7-2 and TRBJ1-4; D is ambiguous. The CDR3 loop spans 17 amino acids. Germline V lookup: CDR1 SGHTA, CDR2 FQGNSA. The V gene lost 1 base and the J gene lost 0 bases, with 12 bases spanning the gap. The full variable domain, with the rest looked up from reference TRBV7-2 and TRBJ1-4, is GAGVSQSPSNKVTEKGKDVELRCDPISGHTALYWYRQSLGQGLEFLIYFQGNSAPDKSGLPSDRFSAERTGGSVSTLTIQRTQQEDSAVYLCASSLEIPAATNEKLFFGSGTQLSVL.

The genes are TRBV9 and TRBJ2-3; 11 bases align to TRBD2. Germline values: CDR1 SGDLS, CDR2 YYNGEE. This CDR3 contains 17 residues. V was clipped by 0 bases and J by 5 bases; unmatched bases: 8. The CDR3 DNA reads as TGTGCCAGCAGCGTAGCTGGGCTAGCGGGAGGACAAGATACGCAGTATTTT. Translating it yields CASSVAGLAGGQDTQYF.

The gene calls are TRBV18 and TRBJ2-7; possible D gene TRBD1, 5 bases. Looked up from germline, CDR1 is KGHSH and CDR2 is LQKENI. Trimming took 3 bases from V and 6 from J, leaving 18 bases between them. This CDR3 spans 15 amino acids. CDR3 sequence reads: CASSPVGRVFPEQYF. The CDR3 DNA is TGTGCCAGCTCACCTGTAGGCAGGGTGTTCCCCGAGCAGTACTTC.

The genes are TRBV7-2 and TRBJ2-7; no firm D call. V lost 4 bases and J lost 2, with 9 bases in between. Per the germline V gene, CDR1 is SGHTA and CDR2 is FQGNSA. This CDR3 has 13 amino acids. CDR3 in DNA: TGTGCCAGCAGCTCTGGGCTTCCCTACGAGCAGTACTTC. This codes for CASSSGLPYEQYF.

This clone was counted only a few times. The chain joins TRBV29-1 to TRBJ2-2; 7 bases agree with TRBD2. Trimming cost V 4 bases and J 1 base; bases outside gene matches: 0. The CDR3 is made up of 13 amino acids. CDR1 and CDR2 from the germline V gene are SQVTM and ANQGSEA. The DNA of the CDR3 is TGCAGCGTTGCTAGCGGGAACACCGGGGAGCTGTTTTTT. Encoded protein: CSVASGNTGELFF.

The chain recombines TRBV7-8 with TRBJ2-7; D is uncertain. CDR1 and CDR2 from the germline V gene are SGHVS and FQNEAQ. CDR3 length equals 12 residues. V dropped 5 bases and J dropped 6 bases, with 11 bases sitting between them. The CDR3 DNA follows: TGTGCCAGCAGCGCTCCTTGGGGCGAGCAGTACTTC. This codes for CASSAPWGEQYF.

The chain joins TRBV19 to TRBJ2-5; D is uncertain. CDR1 and CDR2 (germline): LNHDA, SQIVND (reference sequence). This CDR3 is built from 13 residues. V lost 4 bases, J lost 5 bases, and 11 bases lay in between. CDR3 sequence: CASSSGVGETQYF. CDR3 sequence (DNA): TGTGCCAGTAGTAGCGGAGTCGGGGAGACCCAGTACTTC.

This chain's CDR3 is CASSPLDGVDNSAGELFF. Here the CDR3 DNA reads TGTGCCAGTAGTCCGCTTGACGGTGTCGACAACAGCGCCGGGGAGCTGTTTTTT. The chain recombines TRBV19 with TRBJ2-2; D gene uncertain. Germline CDR1 reads LNHDA; CDR2 reads SQIVND (reference sequence). CDR3 length: 18 residues. Trimming left V 5 bases short and J 6 bases short, with 25 bases between.

This chain joins TRBV7-3 and TRBJ1-1; D might be TRBD1 (6 bases). The CDR3 is 13 residues long. Per germline, CDR1 SGHTA and CDR2 FQGTGA. V was cut by 3 bases and J by 4 bases, with 9 bases left in between. The CDR3 nucleotides are TGTGCCAGCAGCTTGGGGGGCCCCACTGAAGCTTTCTTT. Translation: CASSLGGPTEAFF.

Of note for this clone: The junction departs from the called germline gene at one end, perhaps through a read error. The gene calls are TRBV7-7 and TRBJ2-5, with 8 bases matching TRBD2. Germline V gene lookup returns CDR1 SSHAT and CDR2 FNYEAQ (reference sequence). The CDR3 is made up of 16 amino acids. The CDR3 DNA reads as TGTGCTAGCAGCTTTGGTCTAGCGGGTCCCCAAGAGACCCAGTACTTC. It encodes CASSFGLAGPQETQYF. Full variable domain (outside the CDR3, taken from reference TRBV7-7 and TRBJ2-5): GAGVSQSPRYKVTKRGQDVTLRCDPISSHATLYWYQQALGQGPEFLTYFNYEAQPDKSGLPSDRFSAERPEGSISTLTIQRTEQRDSAMYRCASSFGLAGPQETQYFGPGTRLLVL.

CDR3 residues: CASSDQGLAEEQYF. In nucleotides, the CDR3 is TGTGCCAGCAGTGATCAAGGACTCGCCGAAGAGCAGTACTTC. The genes are TRBV25-1 and TRBJ2-7; a possible D gene is TRBD2 (5 bases). CDR3 length: 14 amino acids. Looked up from germline, CDR1 is MGHDK and CDR2 is SYGVNS. Trimming removed 3 bases at V and 7 bases at J, with 16 bases between.

Here the CDR3 reads CASSLPEDRGTNEQYF. CDR3 nucleotide sequence: TGTGCCAGCAGCTTGCCCGAGGACAGGGGGACCAACGAGCAGTACTTC. The chain recombines TRBV7-2 with TRBJ2-7, with 10 bases that match TRBD1. The CDR3 has 16 residues. J gave up 5 bases and V 3 bases, and 10 bases lay outside the gene matches. Germline values: CDR1 SGHTA, CDR2 FQGNSA.

The chain combines TRBV5-8 with TRBJ2-7; D not certain. From germline, CDR1 is SGHTS and CDR2 YDEGEE. V was cut by 1 base and J by 11 bases, with 13 bases left in between. The CDR3 loop spans 12 amino acids. CDR3 protein: CASSLTQAGEYF. In DNA, the CDR3 is TGTGCCAGCAGCTTGACCCAGGCTGGCGAGTACTTC. The variable domain in full, with the rest retrieved from reference TRBV5-8 and TRBJ2-7, is EAGVTQSPTHLIKTRGQQATLRCSPISGHTSVYWYQQALGLGLQFLLWYDEGEERNRGNFPPRFSGRQFPNYSSELNVNALELEDSALYLCASSLTQAGEYFGPGTRLTVT.

The chain carries TRBV2 and TRBJ2-2; 10 bases line up with TRBD1. The CDR3 totals 14 residues. The V gene end was trimmed by 6 bases and the J gene end by 5 bases; junction bases not matched to a gene: 3. Per germline, CDR1 SNHLY and CDR2 FYNNEI. In DNA form, the CDR3 reads TGTGCCAGCAGAAGGACAGGGGGAACCGGGGAGCTGTTTTTT. It yields the protein CASRRTGGTGELFF.

This clone was seen just once. The V gene is TRBV4-1, the J gene TRBJ2-4, with D unresolved. The CDR3 length is 15 residues. V was trimmed by 0 bases and J by 4 bases, leaving 10 bases between them. Germline lookup yields CDR1 MGHRA and CDR2 YSYEKL. The chain's CDR3 is CASSQDLNQKNIQYF. CDR3 DNA: TGCGCCAGCAGCCAAGATTTGAACCAAAAAAACATTCAGTACTTC.

The chain is built from TRBV7-2 and TRBJ2-3; 11 bases are shared with TRBD2. This CDR3 is 18 amino acids long. With 5 bases clipped from V and 0 bases from J, the junction kept 10 bases outside the gene matches. Germline values: CDR1 SGHTA, CDR2 FQGNSA. The CDR3 nucleotides are TGTGCCAGCAGCCGATTCCAACTAGCGGGGGCTAGCACAGATACGCAGTATTTT. This sequence encodes CASSRFQLAGASTDTQYF.